One T cell receptor beta chain is described in this entry. Across about two dozen US areas, participants ranged in age from 18 to 89 years. This sample is drawn from a study of blood T cell repertoires in COVID-19. The CDR3 length is 13 residues. Trimming removed 3 bases from V and 3 bases from J, with 8 bases in between. The data were produced by immunoSEQ multiplex PCR, yet TCRdb's version contains in-frame clones alone and is incomplete. Found here are roughly 320,000 clones, about nine tenths of them singletons; the top ten hold around 4%. The receptor was derived from a man aged 25-45 years who had recovered from COVID-19. V and J are TRBV12-3 or TRBV12-4 and TRBJ1-1; D unresolved. The sequenced sample consisted of PBMCs or T cells enriched from blood (not recorded which). The DNA for the CDR3 is TGTGCCAGCAGTTTCGCACGGGACACTGAAGCTTTCTTT. Translation gives CASSFARDTEAFF.